This T cell receptor (beta chain) was captured in a study of cytomegalovirus exposure and HLA in healthy donors. Study results and limitations: As immune exposure information, only CMV serostatus was available.

A note on this clone: Its target is not known.

Germline V gives CDR1 MNHNY, CDR2 SVGAGI (reference sequence). V dropped 6 bases and J dropped 2 bases, with 8 bases sitting between them. The CDR3 runs 13 residues. Primers included in the PCR were 60 Vbeta and 13 Jbeta primers. This table comes from immunoSEQ multiplex PCR, and its TCRdb copy is limited to in-frame clones, with some not included. The sample includes 90,000 to 120,000 clones, about three quarters of them seen just once. Sequencing input: PBMCs. The V gene is TRBV6-6, the J gene TRBJ1-3; D is unresolved. The TCR sequence derives from a man aged 55 to 69 in good health and CMV-seropositive. The CDR3 is CASSPSAGNTIYF. The CDR3, as DNA: TGTGCCAGCAGCCCCAGCGCTGGAAACACCATATATTTT.